The clone carrying this T cell receptor (beta chain) was observed a single time. The target antigen is unknown. The entry originates in a study of cytomegalovirus exposure and HLA in healthy donors. The study's findings and limits: Earlier analysis looked at TCR beta V segments, and most were productive about 90% or about 30% of the time. Further analysis was carried out later, and it showed several of the most significant clusters appearing linked to common viral pathogens.

Amplification used 60 Vbeta primers and 13 Jbeta primers. Original data processing: Approximately 12 million of about 88 million unique TCR beta chains were shared, per a later count. Using immunoSEQ multiplex PCR, the repertoire was profiled, and TCRdb retains in-frame clones only, with some absent. Clone size and V and J calls were adopted from that table, with D and trimming inferred from the DNA. The data hold tens of thousands of clones, with approximately 90% observed a single time. Germline values: CDR1 LNHNV, CDR2 YYDKDF (reference sequence). Trimming removed 6 bases at V and 7 bases at J, with 18 bases between. This CDR3 has 14 residues.

The receptor comes from a woman aged 40 to 49 in good health and CMV-seropositive. The chain joins TRBV15 to TRBJ1-2; D possibly corresponds to TRBD1 (5 bases). Sequencing was performed on PBMCs. This chain's CDR3 is CATRTLAGDFGYTF. The CDR3 DNA follows: TGTGCCACCAGAACACTGGCGGGGGATTTTGGCTACACCTTC.